This entry lists 28 T cell receptor beta chains sequenced from one sample in a study of blood T cell repertoires in COVID-19. Sequenced by immunoSEQ multiplex PCR; TCRdb stores in-frame clones only, minus some. Of 250,000 or so clones listed, 80% to 90% are singletons. Sequences were obtained from PBMCs or T cells enriched from blood (not recorded which). The origin of the receptors is a woman aged 45-65 years who had been exposed to COVID-19.

This clone was counted once. V usage is TRBV6-2 or TRBV6-3 and J usage is TRBJ2-5; tentative D call: TRBD2 (6 bases). V gave up 6 bases and J gave up 3 bases, with 23 bases separating them. The germline V gene has CDR1 MNHEY and CDR2 SVGEGT. This CDR3 spans 17 amino acids. CDR3 bases: TGTGCCAGCAGCAATCTGGCGGATCTTAGCGGAGAAGAGACCCAGTACTTC. The encoded protein is CASSNLADLSGEETQYF.

This chain uses TRBV6-2 or TRBV6-3 with TRBJ1-6; TRBD1 matches 8 bases. CDR1 is MNHEY and CDR2 is SVGEGT in the germline V gene. The CDR3 consists of 14 residues. With V trimmed by 7 bases and J by 5 bases, 4 bases remained unmatched. The CDR3 is CASTPTGDNSPLHF. CDR3 nucleotide sequence: TGTGCCAGCACCCCGACAGGGGATAATTCACCCCTCCACTTT.

This chain connects TRBV7-2 to TRBJ2-7; 9 nucleotides align to TRBD1. Trimming removed 5 bases from V and 7 bases from J; junction bases left unmatched: 9. The CDR3 spans 14 residues. The germline V gene has CDR1 SGHTA and CDR2 FQGNSA. CDR3 in amino acids: CASSPRTGAGEQYF. The CDR3 region has the DNA TGTGCCAGCAGCCCCAGGACAGGGGCAGGAGAGCAGTACTTC. The complete variable domain, with remaining parts taken from reference TRBV7-2 and TRBJ2-7, reads GAGVSQSPSNKVTEKGKDVELRCDPISGHTALYWYRQSLGQGLEFLIYFQGNSAPDKSGLPSDRFSAERTGGSVSTLTIQRTQQEDSAVYLCASSPRTGAGEQYFGPGTRLTVT.

Only one count was recorded for this clone. The J gene is TRBJ2-1, the V gene TRBV5-5, with D tentatively TRBD1 (6 bases). Trimming left V 0 bases short and J 10 bases short, with 14 bases between. The CDR3 totals 14 residues. Looked up from germline, CDR1 is SGHKS and CDR2 is YYEKEE (reference sequence). The CDR3 protein is CASSLGQGQAEQFF. The CDR3 DNA follows: TGTGCCAGCAGCTTGGGGCAGGGGCAAGCAGAGCAGTTCTTC.

The V and J genes are TRBV2 and TRBJ1-6; possible D gene TRBD1, 6 bases. This CDR3 has 12 residues. Trimming cost V 5 bases and J 10 bases, with 9 bases left between them. Germline V gene lookup returns CDR1 SNHLY and CDR2 FYNNEI. The CDR3 loop is CASSPGGSPLHF. DNA for the CDR3: TGTGCCAGCAGTCCGGGGGGCTCACCCCTCCACTTT.

This chain connects TRBV13 to TRBJ2-1; TRBD2 might be the D (6 bases). Germline V gene sequence: CDR1 PRHDT, CDR2 FYEKMQ (reference sequence). Trimming left V 6 bases short and J 9 bases short, with 12 bases between. This CDR3 spans 12 amino acids. DNA of the CDR3: TGTGCCAGCAGAAGGGTGGGAGGTGAGCAGTTCTTC. This codes for CASRRVGGEQFF.

V and J are TRBV10-3 and TRBJ2-7; possible D gene TRBD2, 7 bases. This CDR3 is built from 14 residues. The V gene lost 6 bases and the J gene lost 8 bases, with 20 bases spanning the gap. The V gene's germline CDR1 is ENHRY and CDR2 SYGVKD. In nucleotides, the CDR3 is TGTGCCATCAGCGGGAGCAGGGGAGGGAGGAAGCAGTACTTC. This encodes CAISGSRGGRKQYF.

This chain connects TRBV11-2 to TRBJ1-1; 9 nucleotides align to TRBD1. Losses at the gene ends were 5 bases for V and 4 bases for J; bases not matched to a gene: 8. The CDR3 sequence is 15 residues long. Per the germline V gene, CDR1 is SGHAT and CDR2 is FQNNGV. In DNA, the CDR3 is TGTGCCAGCAGCCTCACCGGGACAGGGTTCACTGAAGCTTTCTTT. This gives the protein CASSLTGTGFTEAFF.

The CDR3 DNA reads TGTGCCAGCAGGTTACTAGCGGGGGCCTACGAGCAGTACTTC. Its translation: CASRLLAGAYEQYF. This sequence joins TRBV7-2 and TRBJ2-7; 11 bases are shared with TRBD2. Germline assignment: CDR1 SGHTA and CDR2 FQGNSA. The CDR3 runs to 14 residues. V shed 6 bases, J shed 2 bases, and the junction held 3 bases outside the gene matches.

The chain links TRBV25-1 to TRBJ2-1, with TRBD1 matching 7 bases. The CDR3 contains 13 residues. Per the germline V gene, CDR1 is MGHDK and CDR2 is SYGVNS. V lost 4 bases to trimming and J lost 9 bases; unmatched junction nucleotides: 6. CDR3 in amino acids: CASSVLGGSEQFF. The DNA of the CDR3 is TGTGCCAGCAGTGTATTAGGGGGCAGTGAGCAGTTCTTC. Full variable domain (outside the CDR3, taken from reference TRBV25-1 and TRBJ2-1): EADIYQTPRYLVIGTGKKITLECSQTMGHDKMYWYQQDPGMELHLIHYSYGVNSTEKGDLSSESTVSRIRTEHFPLTLESARPSHTSQYLCASSVLGGSEQFFGPGTRLTVL.

The chain has TRBV6-6 and TRBJ2-7, with TRBD1 identical over 8 bases. J gave up 6 bases and V 2 bases, and 3 bases lay outside the gene matches. Germline lookup yields CDR1 MNHNY and CDR2 SVGAGI (reference sequence). This CDR3 comprises 13 residues. CDR3 in amino acids: CASSYTGQGEQYF. For the CDR3, the DNA is TGTGCCAGCAGTTACACTGGACAGGGCGAGCAGTACTTC.

The genes are TRBV27 and TRBJ1-4, with D tentatively TRBD1 (6 bases). Trimming took off 0 bases at V and 6 bases at J, with 8 bases between the two ends. The germline CDR1 and CDR2 sequences are MNHEY and SMNVEV (reference sequence). The CDR3 runs 14 residues. The CDR3 nucleotides read TGTGCCAGCAGTTTATCGTACAGGGATGAAAAACTGTTTTTT. Residues: CASSLSYRDEKLFF.

The chain's CDR3 is CASSNTGTQETQYF. The DNA for the CDR3 is TGCGCCAGCAGTAACACCGGGACACAAGAGACCCAGTACTTC. The chain has TRBV10-1 and TRBJ2-5, with a possible D match to TRBD1 (6 bases). The ends were cut back, 5 bases at V and 2 bases at J, with 12 bases in the middle. The CDR3 is made up of 14 amino acids. From germline, CDR1 is WNHNN and CDR2 SYGVQD (reference sequence).

The chain has TRBV19 and TRBJ1-3, with a tentative D call TRBD1 (5 bases). The germline gives CDR1 LNHDA, CDR2 SQIVND (reference sequence). Trimming stripped 8 bases from V and 2 bases from J, with 10 bases between. This CDR3 has 13 amino acids. CDR3 nucleotides: TGTGCCAGTCGAGGGACTCCTGGAAACACCATATATTTT. Amino acid sequence: CASRGTPGNTIYF.

The V and J genes are TRBV24-1 and TRBJ2-5, with 8 bases identical to TRBD2. CDR1 is KGHDR, CDR2 SFDVKD, per germline. V lost 4 bases, J lost 4 bases, and 4 bases stayed unmatched. This CDR3 comprises 14 residues. This chain's CDR3 is CATSDGRGVETQYF. The CDR3 nucleotides read TGTGCCACCAGTGACGGGCGGGGGGTAGAGACCCAGTACTTC.

CDR3 loop: CARPKIGGAEVVVGYTF. The CDR3 DNA is TGCGCCAGACCTAAAATTGGGGGGGCCGAAGTTGTGGTCGGCTACACCTTC. The rearrangement links TRBV23-1 to TRBJ1-2; D may be TRBD1 (6 bases). Being an ORF, TRBV23-1 has a function that is uncertain. Trimming shortened V by 9 bases and J by 8 bases, and 31 bases separated the two germline ends. The CDR3 spans 17 residues.

The chain couples TRBV24-1 to TRBJ1-2; perhaps TRBD1 as D (5 bases). Trimming shortened V by 9 bases and J by 4 bases, and 20 bases separated the two germline ends. The CDR3 contains 15 residues. CDR1 and CDR2 from the germline V gene are KGHDR and SFDVKD. CDR3 residues: CATSPGTYSTYGYTF. CDR3 in DNA: TGTGCCACCTCCCCCGGGACTTACTCCACCTATGGCTACACCTTC.

The V and J genes are TRBV7-9 and TRBJ2-3; no clear D gene. CDR1 SEHNR and CDR2 FQNEAQ come from the germline V gene (reference sequence). V lost 6 bases and J lost 3, with 10 bases in between. This CDR3 is built from 13 residues. The CDR3 spells CASRIRQTDTQYF. The CDR3 DNA reads TGTGCCAGCAGGATCCGACAAACAGATACGCAGTATTTT. Together with reference TRBV7-9 and TRBJ2-3, the CDR3 gives the full variable domain: DTGVSQNPRHKITKRGQNVTFRCDPISEHNRLYWYRQTLGQGPEFLTYFQNEAQLEKSRLLSDRFSAERPKGSFSTLEIQRTEQGDSAMYLCASRIRQTDTQYFGPGTRLTVL.

Here the CDR3 reads CASSPPGLAGVEGYF. DNA for the CDR3: TGTGCCAGCAGCCCTCCGGGACTAGCGGGGGTAGAGGGGTATTTT. The V gene is TRBV7-2, the J gene TRBJ2-3, with 14 bases identical to TRBD2. The CDR3 has 15 residues. Germline loops: CDR1 SGHTA, CDR2 FQGNSA. V trimming: 5 bases; J trimming: 14 bases; junction bases outside the gene matches: 12.

This sequence joins TRBV6-2 or TRBV6-3 and TRBJ1-6; D might be TRBD1 (5 bases). The V gene lost 4 bases and the J gene lost 12 bases, with 10 bases spanning the gap. The CDR3 totals 12 residues. Germline CDR1 MNHEY, CDR2 SVGEGT. The CDR3 region has the DNA TGTGCCAGCAGTTGGCGGGACGGACCCCTCCACTTT. Its protein product is CASSWRDGPLHF.

This chain uses TRBV9 with TRBJ2-2, with D maybe TRBD2 (7 bases). The CDR3 has 15 residues. With 0 bases removed from V and 7 bases from J, the gap between germline ends came to 13 bases. Germline CDR1 is SGDLS and CDR2 is YYNGEE. CDR3 protein: CASSVVGGQGGELFF. The CDR3 DNA reads as TGTGCCAGCAGCGTAGTCGGGGGGCAAGGCGGGGAGCTGTTTTTT.

The genes are TRBV7-8 and TRBJ1-5, with D unresolved. CDR1 is SGHVS, CDR2 FQNEAQ, per germline. The CDR3 runs to 14 residues. Trimming stripped 0 bases from V and 7 bases from J, with 10 bases between. CDR3 sequence reads: CASSLAQEGQPQHF. Here the CDR3 DNA reads TGTGCCAGCAGCTTAGCGCAGGAAGGCCAGCCCCAGCATTTT.

The J gene is TRBJ2-1, the V gene TRBV2; D might be TRBD1 (6 bases). This CDR3 region has 13 residues. Germline V gives CDR1 SNHLY, CDR2 FYNNEI. Deletions cut 5 bases from V and 5 bases from J, with 10 bases between. Here the CDR3 DNA reads TGTGCCAGCAGTCGACAGGTCCACAATGAGCAGTTCTTC. Amino acid sequence: CASSRQVHNEQFF.

The genes are TRBV10-3 and TRBJ2-2; 9 bases line up with TRBD2. The V gene end was trimmed by 9 bases and the J gene end by 0 bases; junction bases not matched to a gene: 5. Germline V gives CDR1 ENHRY, CDR2 SYGVKD. This CDR3 spans 15 amino acids. The CDR3 is CAILGGGANTGELFF. For the CDR3, the DNA is TGTGCCATTCTCGGCGGGGGGGCGAACACCGGGGAGCTGTTTTTT.

There are many counts of this clone. The CDR3 region is CASKRGHTDTQYF. The CDR3 DNA reads TGTGCCAGTAAGCGGGGGCACACAGATACGCAGTATTTT. The rearrangement uses TRBV19 and TRBJ2-3; 8 bases map to TRBD2. The trim removed 7 bases at V and 2 bases at J, leaving 2 bases unmatched. There are 13 residues in the CDR3. The germline V gene encodes CDR1 LNHDA and CDR2 SQIVND (reference sequence).

This chain joins TRBV2 and TRBJ2-3; D is ambiguous. V was cut by 7 bases and J by 0 bases, with 8 bases left in between. The CDR3 totals 13 residues. Germline values: CDR1 SNHLY, CDR2 FYNNEI. The chain's CDR3 is CASMSDSTDTQYF. The CDR3 DNA reads as TGTGCCAGCATGTCAGATAGCACAGATACGCAGTATTTT.

The CDR3 coding sequence is TGTGCCAGCAGTTACCGACCGACAGGGCCTAGAGGCTACACCTTC. Its translation is CASSYRPTGPRGYTF. This sequence joins TRBV6-2 or TRBV6-3 and TRBJ1-2, with 7 bases lining up with TRBD1. The V and J ends lost 2 bases and 8 bases, in that order; junction bases with no gene match: 11. Germline V gene lookup returns CDR1 MNHEY and CDR2 SVGEGT. CDR3 length equals 15 residues.

The chain carries TRBV3-1 (or the pseudogene TRBV3-2) and TRBJ2-2; 8 nucleotides line up with TRBD2. This CDR3 has 16 amino acids. Trimming removed 1 base from V and 6 bases from J; junction bases left unmatched: 7. The germline gives CDR1 LGHDT, CDR2 YNNKEL (reference sequence). As DNA, the CDR3 is TGTGCCAGCAGCCAAGTAGGCCTAGCGGGCGCCGGGGAGCTGTTTTTT. This encodes CASSQVGLAGAGELFF.